Included here is one T cell receptor (beta chain) sequence, with context. This specimen belongs to a study of blood T cell repertoires in COVID-19. Study overall: The samples span acute and convalescent COVID-19 from the United States, Italy and Spain. T cells, B-cell-depleted T cells, or PBMCs supplied cDNA or gDNA.

Data came from immunoSEQ multiplex PCR; TCRdb stores just in-frame clones and leaves some out. The data show 60,000 or so clones, 80% to 90% seen once. CDR3 size: 15 residues. The V end lost 0 bases, the J end lost 4 bases, and 10 bases lay between the germline ends. CDR1 and CDR2 (germline): MNHEY, SVGAGI. The TCR was taken from a human donor with active COVID-19. The donor label of this sample is uncertain. The chain carries TRBV6-5 and TRBJ2-1; maybe TRBD1 (6 bases). The source material was peripheral blood. This CDR3 reads CASSYSQGAYNEQFF. In DNA, the CDR3 is TGTGCCAGCAGTTACTCACAGGGAGCTTACAATGAGCAGTTCTTC.